The sequence of this TCR beta chain was determined in a study of blood T cell repertoires in COVID-19. Study background: The samples span acute and convalescent COVID-19 from the United States, Italy and Spain.

Libraries were prepared by immunoSEQ multiplex PCR; TCRdb keeps only in-frame clonotypes and omits some of them. The table has more than 130,000 clones, around 87% seen once. The V gene end was trimmed by 1 base and the J gene end by 3 bases; junction bases not matched to a gene: 3. This CDR3 is 15 amino acids long. Germline V lookup: CDR1 SGHVS, CDR2 FNYEAQ. The sequenced sample was peripheral blood. The chain uses TRBV7-6 and TRBJ2-1; TRBD2 agrees at 7 bases. This sequence originates from a woman aged 40 to 55 with acute or convalescent COVID-19. CDR3 amino acids: CASSLGGRDYNEQFF. The CDR3 DNA follows: TGTGCCAGCAGCTTAGGTGGGAGGGACTACAATGAGCAGTTCTTC.